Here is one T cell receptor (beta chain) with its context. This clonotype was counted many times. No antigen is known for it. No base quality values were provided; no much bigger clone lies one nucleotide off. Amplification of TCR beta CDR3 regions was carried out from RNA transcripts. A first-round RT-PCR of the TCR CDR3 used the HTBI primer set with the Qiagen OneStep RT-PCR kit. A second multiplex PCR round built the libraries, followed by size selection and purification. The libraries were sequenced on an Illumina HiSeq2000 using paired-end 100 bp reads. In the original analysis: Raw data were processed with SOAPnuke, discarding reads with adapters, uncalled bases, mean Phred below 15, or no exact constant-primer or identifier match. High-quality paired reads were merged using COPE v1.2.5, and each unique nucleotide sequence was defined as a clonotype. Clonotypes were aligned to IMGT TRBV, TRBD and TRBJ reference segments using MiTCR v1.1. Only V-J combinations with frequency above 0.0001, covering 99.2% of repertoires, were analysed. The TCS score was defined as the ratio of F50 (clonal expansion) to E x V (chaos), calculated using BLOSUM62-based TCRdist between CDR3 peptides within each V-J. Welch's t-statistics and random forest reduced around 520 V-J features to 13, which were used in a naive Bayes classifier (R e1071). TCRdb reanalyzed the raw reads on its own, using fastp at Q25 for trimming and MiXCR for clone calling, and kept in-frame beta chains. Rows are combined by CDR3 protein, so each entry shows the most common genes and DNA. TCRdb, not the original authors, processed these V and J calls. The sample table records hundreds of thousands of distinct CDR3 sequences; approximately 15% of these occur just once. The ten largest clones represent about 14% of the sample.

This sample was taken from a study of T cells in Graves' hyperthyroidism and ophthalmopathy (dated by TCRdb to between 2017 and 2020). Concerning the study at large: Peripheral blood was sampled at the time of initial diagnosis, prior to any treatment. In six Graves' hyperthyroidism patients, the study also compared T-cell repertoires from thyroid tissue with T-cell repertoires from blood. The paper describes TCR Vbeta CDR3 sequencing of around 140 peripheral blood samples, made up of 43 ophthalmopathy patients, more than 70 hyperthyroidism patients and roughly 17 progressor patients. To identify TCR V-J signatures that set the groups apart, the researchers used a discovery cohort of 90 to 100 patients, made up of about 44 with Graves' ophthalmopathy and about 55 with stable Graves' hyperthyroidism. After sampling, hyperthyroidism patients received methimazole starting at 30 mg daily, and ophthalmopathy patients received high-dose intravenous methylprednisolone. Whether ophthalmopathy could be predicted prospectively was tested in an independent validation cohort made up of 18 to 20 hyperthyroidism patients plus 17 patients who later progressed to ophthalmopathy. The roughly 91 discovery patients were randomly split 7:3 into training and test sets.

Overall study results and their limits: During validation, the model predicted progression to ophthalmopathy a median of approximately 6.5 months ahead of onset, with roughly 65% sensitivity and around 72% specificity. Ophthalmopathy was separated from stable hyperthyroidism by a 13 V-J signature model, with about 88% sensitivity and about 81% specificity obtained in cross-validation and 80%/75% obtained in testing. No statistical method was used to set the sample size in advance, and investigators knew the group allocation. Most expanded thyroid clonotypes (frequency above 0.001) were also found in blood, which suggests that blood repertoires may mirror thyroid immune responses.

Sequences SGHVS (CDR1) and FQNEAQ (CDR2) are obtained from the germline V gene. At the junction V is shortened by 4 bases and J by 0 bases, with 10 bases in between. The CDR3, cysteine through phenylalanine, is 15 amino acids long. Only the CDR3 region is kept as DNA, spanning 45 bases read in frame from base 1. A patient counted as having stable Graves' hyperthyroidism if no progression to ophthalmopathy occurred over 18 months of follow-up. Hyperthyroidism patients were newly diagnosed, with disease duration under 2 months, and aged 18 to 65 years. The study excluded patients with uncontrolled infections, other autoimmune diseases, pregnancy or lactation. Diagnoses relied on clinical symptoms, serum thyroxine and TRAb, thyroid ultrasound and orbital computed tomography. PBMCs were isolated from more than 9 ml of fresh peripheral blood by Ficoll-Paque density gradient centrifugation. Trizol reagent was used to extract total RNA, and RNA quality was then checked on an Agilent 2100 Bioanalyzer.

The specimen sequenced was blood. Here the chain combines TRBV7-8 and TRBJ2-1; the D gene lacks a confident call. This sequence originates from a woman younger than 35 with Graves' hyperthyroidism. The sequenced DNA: TGTGCCAGCAGCTCGTCTTCCTTCTCCTACAATGAGCAGTTCTTC. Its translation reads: CASSSSSFSYNEQFF.